This TCR beta chain emerged from a study of blood T cells in healthy people across ages. Study-wide points: One million T cells yielded diversity estimates that were considered underestimates. The CMV status of each donor remained undetermined, and this could have confounded shifts in expanded clonotypes. Per-million-T-cell TCR beta diversity fell roughly linearly with age.

Points on this clonotype: Its specificity is unknown.

This CDR3 has 16 residues. From germline, CDR1 is LGHNA and CDR2 YSLEER. Trimming took off 0 bases at V and 8 bases at J, with 17 bases between the two ends. Combining a sample-barcoded 5' primer with a J-beta primer mix, a second PCR ran for about 6 to 11 cycles. Every cDNA molecule carried a tag from a template-switch adaptor bearing 12 random nucleotides. TCRdb ran MiXCR on the 5' RACE reads and lists one entry per CDR3 protein. The profile shows fewer than 900,000 distinct CDR3 sequences, around 46% of them singletons. Sequencing input: blood. The V and J genes are TRBV4-3 and TRBJ2-1, with a weak D call TRBD1 (5 bases). This receptor was taken from a woman aged 55-75 years in good health. CDR3: CASSQEGRAVTYEQFF. CDR3 DNA: TGCGCCAGCAGCCAAGAAGGCAGGGCAGTCACATATGAGCAGTTCTTC.